One and the same sample provided the 15 T cell receptor beta chains below, sequenced in a study of blood T cell repertoires in COVID-19 (dated by TCRdb to about 2020). Library preparation used the immunoSEQ multiplex PCR assay. Sourced from immuneACCESS, this table was stored by TCRdb with only in-frame sequences that have V and J called. A share of the clones is absent; for the studies checked, an unresolved V gene accounts for under half, and the remainder has no known explanation. The sample profile shows some 250,000 clones; roughly 80% of them were found once. The top ten clones comprise approximately 3.2% of the sample. Sequencing was carried out using peripheral blood. These receptors came from a woman aged 18-35 years with acute or convalescent COVID-19.

This chain joins TRBV29-1 and TRBJ2-1; TRBD2 agrees at 14 bases. Trimming at V came to 6 bases and at J to 10 bases, leaving 8 bases not matched to a gene. Germline V gives CDR1 SQVTM, CDR2 ANQGSEA. CDR3 size: 14 residues. The CDR3 DNA reads as TGCAGCGTCGAGACTAGCGGGAGGGCCTCGGAGCAGTTCTTC. Translation: CSVETSGRASEQFF.

V is TRBV19 and J is TRBJ1-5, with D unresolved. CDR1 is LNHDA and CDR2 is SQIVND in the germline V gene (reference sequence). The CDR3 sequence is 19 residues long. V lost 4 bases and J lost 1, with 23 bases in between. The CDR3 sequence: CASSTTFFRAGGSNQPQHF. The CDR3 nucleotides are TGTGCCAGTAGTACCACCTTTTTTAGGGCGGGAGGAAGCAATCAGCCCCAGCATTTT.

This clone occurred a few times. The chain has TRBV18 and TRBJ2-1; 9 positions match TRBD2. From germline, CDR1 is KGHSH and CDR2 LQKENI. The CDR3 is 16 residues long. V dropped 0 bases and J dropped 4; count of bases not matched to a gene: 4. CDR3: CASSPPGLAGYNEQFF. In DNA form, the CDR3 reads TGTGCCAGCTCACCACCAGGTCTAGCGGGATACAATGAGCAGTTCTTC.

The chain joins TRBV3-1 (or the pseudogene TRBV3-2) to TRBJ2-3; TRBD2 matches 8 bases. This CDR3 region has 15 residues. V lost 4 bases and J lost 6; bases outside the gene matches: 9. CDR1 and CDR2 from the germline V gene are LGHDT and YNNKEL (reference sequence). CDR3 sequence: CASSLGVAGRDTQYF. The CDR3 bases are TGTGCCAGCAGCCTGGGGGTAGCGGGGAGGGATACGCAGTATTTT.

The chain joins TRBV19 to TRBJ1-5; perhaps TRBD1 as D (6 bases). The CDR3 is 14 residues long. V was pared by 4 bases and J by 7 bases, with 14 bases between. The germline V gene has CDR1 LNHDA and CDR2 SQIVND (reference sequence). CDR3 residues: CASSTANRAQPQHF. As DNA, the CDR3 is TGTGCCAGTAGTACAGCGAACAGGGCCCAGCCCCAGCATTTT.

This clone has a handful of counts. The chain is built from TRBV28 and TRBJ1-1; unclear D gene. CDR3 length equals 14 residues. V was trimmed by 3 bases and J by 1 base, leaving 9 bases between them. The germline V gene encodes CDR1 MDHEN and CDR2 SYDVKM. This CDR3 reads CASSFPSRNTEAFF. The CDR3 DNA reads as TGTGCCAGCAGTTTTCCTAGCAGGAACACTGAAGCTTTCTTT.

The genes are TRBV28 and TRBJ2-7; 8 positions match TRBD1. Germline V gives CDR1 MDHEN, CDR2 SYDVKM. This CDR3 spans 14 amino acids. Losses at the gene ends were 5 bases for V and 7 bases for J; bases not matched to a gene: 10. Written as DNA, the CDR3 is TGTGCCAGCAGTGCCCCGGACAGGGTTGGTGAGCAGTACTTC. Residues: CASSAPDRVGEQYF.

A few counts support this clone. CDR3 sequence: CATSGILAGEQFF. CDR3 nucleotide sequence: TGTGCCACCAGTGGAATCCTAGCTGGGGAGCAGTTCTTC. This chain connects TRBV24-1 to TRBJ2-1; TRBD2 might be the D (5 bases). This CDR3 has 13 residues. Germline CDR1 KGHDR, CDR2 SFDVKD. Trimming removed 5 bases at V and 10 bases at J, with 14 bases between.

The genes are TRBV9 and TRBJ2-1; D perhaps matches TRBD2 (6 bases). Germline CDR1 is SGDLS and CDR2 is YYNGEE. This CDR3 has 14 residues. V lost 4 bases and J 7 bases, leaving 15 bases between the germline ends. The CDR3, as DNA: TGTGCCAGCAGCTTGTCCCGGGGAGGTAATGAGCAGTTCTTC. Translating it yields CASSLSRGGNEQFF. Together with reference TRBV9 and TRBJ2-1, the CDR3 gives the full variable domain: DSGVTQTPKHLITATGQRVTLRCSPRSGDLSVYWYQQSLDQGLQFLIQYYNGEERAKGNILERFSAQQFPDLHSELNLSSLELGDSALYFCASSLSRGGNEQFFGPGTRLTVL.

The genes are TRBV5-1 and TRBJ2-5; a weak D match, TRBD1 (6 bases). Trimming took 6 bases from V and 2 from J, leaving 11 bases between them. The length of the CDR3 is 13 residues. The germline CDR1 and CDR2 sequences are SGHRS and YFSETQ. The CDR3 region is CASKGETQETQYF. CDR3 DNA sequence: TGCGCCAGCAAGGGGGAGACGCAAGAGACCCAGTACTTC.

The chain joins TRBV24-1 to TRBJ2-5; D perhaps matches TRBD1 (5 bases). The CDR3 runs to 13 residues. CDR1 and CDR2 from the germline V gene are KGHDR and SFDVKD. Trimming stripped 4 bases from V and 5 bases from J, with 10 bases between. The CDR3 is CATSDQGYETQYF. The DNA for the CDR3 is TGTGCCACCAGTGACCAGGGCTACGAGACCCAGTACTTC.

The gene calls are TRBV5-1 and TRBJ2-1, with D possibly being TRBD2 (5 bases). Germline V CDR1 and CDR2: SGHRS, YFSETQ. V lost 2 bases and J 8 bases, leaving 14 bases between the germline ends. There are 14 residues in the CDR3. CDR3 nucleotide sequence: TGCGCCAGCAGCTTTGCGCGAGGGTTCGATGAGCAGTTCTTC. The encoded protein is CASSFARGFDEQFF.

The V call is TRBV14, the J call TRBJ1-6, with TRBD1 matching over 8 bases. The length of the CDR3 is 15 residues. The V segment lost 4 bases and the J segment 8 bases; nucleotides outside the gene matches: 7. Germline CDR1 is SGHDN and CDR2 is FVKESK. CDR3 DNA sequence: TGTGCCAGCAGCCGTTGGACAGGGAAGGATTCACCCCTCCACTTT. Amino acids: CASSRWTGKDSPLHF.

The V gene is TRBV7-9, the J gene TRBJ2-7; 7 bases line up with TRBD2. This CDR3 is 18 amino acids long. Germline V gene lookup returns CDR1 SEHNR and CDR2 FQNEAQ (reference sequence). V shed 0 bases and J 2 bases; nucleotides not matched to a gene: 13. The CDR3: CASSLAASASGTTYEQYF. As DNA, the CDR3 is TGTGCCAGCAGCTTAGCCGCTTCGGCTAGCGGAACTACCTACGAGCAGTACTTC.

The sample holds a few counts of this clone. V and J are TRBV19 and TRBJ1-5; maybe TRBD1 (5 bases). V gave up 3 bases and J gave up 8 bases, with 17 bases separating them. The CDR3 is 15 amino acids. The germline gives CDR1 LNHDA, CDR2 SQIVND (reference sequence). The CDR3 is CASSIGTSLVEPQHF. CDR3 DNA: TGTGCCAGTAGTATTGGGACTTCGCTGGTAGAGCCCCAGCATTTT.